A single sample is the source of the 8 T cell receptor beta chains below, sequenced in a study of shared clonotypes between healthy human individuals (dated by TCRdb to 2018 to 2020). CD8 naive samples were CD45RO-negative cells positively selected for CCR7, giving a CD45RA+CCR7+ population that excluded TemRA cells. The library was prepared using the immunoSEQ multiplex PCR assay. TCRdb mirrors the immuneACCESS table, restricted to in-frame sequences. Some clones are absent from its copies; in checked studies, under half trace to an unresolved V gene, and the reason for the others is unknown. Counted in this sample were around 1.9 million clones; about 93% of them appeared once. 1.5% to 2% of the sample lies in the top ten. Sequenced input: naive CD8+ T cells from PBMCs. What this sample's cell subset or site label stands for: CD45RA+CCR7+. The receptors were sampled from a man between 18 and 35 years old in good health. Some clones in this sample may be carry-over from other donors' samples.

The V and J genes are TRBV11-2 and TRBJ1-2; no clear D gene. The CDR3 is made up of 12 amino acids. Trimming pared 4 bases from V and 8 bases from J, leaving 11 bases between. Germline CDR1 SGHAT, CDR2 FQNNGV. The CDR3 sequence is CASSSPARGYTF. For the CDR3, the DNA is TGTGCCAGCAGCTCCCCAGCGCGGGGCTACACCTTC.

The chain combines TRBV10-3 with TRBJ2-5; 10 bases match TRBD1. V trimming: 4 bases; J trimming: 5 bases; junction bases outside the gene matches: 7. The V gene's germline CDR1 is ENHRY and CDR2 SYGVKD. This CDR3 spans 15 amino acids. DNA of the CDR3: TGTGCCATCAGTGGCGGACAGGGGGTATGGGAGACCCAGTACTTC. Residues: CAISGGQGVWETQYF.

CDR3 amino acids: CASTTGLLGSYNEQFF. For the CDR3, the DNA is TGTGCCAGTACCACGGGACTCCTCGGGTCCTACAATGAGCAGTTCTTC. This chain joins TRBV19 and TRBJ2-1; tentatively, D is TRBD2 (6 bases). In germline, CDR1 is LNHDA, CDR2 SQIVND (reference sequence). The CDR3 loop spans 16 amino acids. V was pared by 7 bases and J by 1 base, with 17 bases between.

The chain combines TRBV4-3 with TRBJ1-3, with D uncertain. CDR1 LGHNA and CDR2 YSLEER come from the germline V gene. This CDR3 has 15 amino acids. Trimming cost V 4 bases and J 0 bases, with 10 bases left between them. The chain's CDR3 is CASSRISYSGNTIYF. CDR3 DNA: TGCGCCAGCAGCCGGATATCATACTCTGGAAACACCATATATTTT.

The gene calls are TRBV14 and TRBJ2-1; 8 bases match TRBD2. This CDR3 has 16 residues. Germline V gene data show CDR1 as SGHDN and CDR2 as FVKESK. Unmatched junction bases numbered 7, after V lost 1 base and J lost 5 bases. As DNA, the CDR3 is TGTGCCAGCAGCCAAGCTCCGGGAGGGCTCCACAATGAGCAGTTCTTC. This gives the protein CASSQAPGGLHNEQFF.

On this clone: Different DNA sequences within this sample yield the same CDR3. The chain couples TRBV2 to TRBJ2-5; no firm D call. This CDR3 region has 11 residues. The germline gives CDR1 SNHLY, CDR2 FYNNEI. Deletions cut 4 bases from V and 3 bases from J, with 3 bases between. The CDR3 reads CASSVEETQYF. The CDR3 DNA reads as TGTGCCAGCAGTGTGGAAGAGACCCAGTACTTC.

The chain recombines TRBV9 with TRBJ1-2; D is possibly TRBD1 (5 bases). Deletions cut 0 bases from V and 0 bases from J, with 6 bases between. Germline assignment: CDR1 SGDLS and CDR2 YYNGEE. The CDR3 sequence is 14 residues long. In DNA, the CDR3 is TGTGCCAGCAGCGTAGACAGGACTAACTATGGCTACACCTTC. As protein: CASSVDRTNYGYTF.

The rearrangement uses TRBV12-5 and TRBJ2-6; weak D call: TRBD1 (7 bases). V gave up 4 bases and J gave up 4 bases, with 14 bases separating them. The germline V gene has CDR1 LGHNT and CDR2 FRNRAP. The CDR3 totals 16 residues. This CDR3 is CASGSEGASGANVLTF. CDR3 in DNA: TGTGCTAGTGGTTCGGAGGGGGCGTCGGGGGCCAACGTCCTGACTTTC.